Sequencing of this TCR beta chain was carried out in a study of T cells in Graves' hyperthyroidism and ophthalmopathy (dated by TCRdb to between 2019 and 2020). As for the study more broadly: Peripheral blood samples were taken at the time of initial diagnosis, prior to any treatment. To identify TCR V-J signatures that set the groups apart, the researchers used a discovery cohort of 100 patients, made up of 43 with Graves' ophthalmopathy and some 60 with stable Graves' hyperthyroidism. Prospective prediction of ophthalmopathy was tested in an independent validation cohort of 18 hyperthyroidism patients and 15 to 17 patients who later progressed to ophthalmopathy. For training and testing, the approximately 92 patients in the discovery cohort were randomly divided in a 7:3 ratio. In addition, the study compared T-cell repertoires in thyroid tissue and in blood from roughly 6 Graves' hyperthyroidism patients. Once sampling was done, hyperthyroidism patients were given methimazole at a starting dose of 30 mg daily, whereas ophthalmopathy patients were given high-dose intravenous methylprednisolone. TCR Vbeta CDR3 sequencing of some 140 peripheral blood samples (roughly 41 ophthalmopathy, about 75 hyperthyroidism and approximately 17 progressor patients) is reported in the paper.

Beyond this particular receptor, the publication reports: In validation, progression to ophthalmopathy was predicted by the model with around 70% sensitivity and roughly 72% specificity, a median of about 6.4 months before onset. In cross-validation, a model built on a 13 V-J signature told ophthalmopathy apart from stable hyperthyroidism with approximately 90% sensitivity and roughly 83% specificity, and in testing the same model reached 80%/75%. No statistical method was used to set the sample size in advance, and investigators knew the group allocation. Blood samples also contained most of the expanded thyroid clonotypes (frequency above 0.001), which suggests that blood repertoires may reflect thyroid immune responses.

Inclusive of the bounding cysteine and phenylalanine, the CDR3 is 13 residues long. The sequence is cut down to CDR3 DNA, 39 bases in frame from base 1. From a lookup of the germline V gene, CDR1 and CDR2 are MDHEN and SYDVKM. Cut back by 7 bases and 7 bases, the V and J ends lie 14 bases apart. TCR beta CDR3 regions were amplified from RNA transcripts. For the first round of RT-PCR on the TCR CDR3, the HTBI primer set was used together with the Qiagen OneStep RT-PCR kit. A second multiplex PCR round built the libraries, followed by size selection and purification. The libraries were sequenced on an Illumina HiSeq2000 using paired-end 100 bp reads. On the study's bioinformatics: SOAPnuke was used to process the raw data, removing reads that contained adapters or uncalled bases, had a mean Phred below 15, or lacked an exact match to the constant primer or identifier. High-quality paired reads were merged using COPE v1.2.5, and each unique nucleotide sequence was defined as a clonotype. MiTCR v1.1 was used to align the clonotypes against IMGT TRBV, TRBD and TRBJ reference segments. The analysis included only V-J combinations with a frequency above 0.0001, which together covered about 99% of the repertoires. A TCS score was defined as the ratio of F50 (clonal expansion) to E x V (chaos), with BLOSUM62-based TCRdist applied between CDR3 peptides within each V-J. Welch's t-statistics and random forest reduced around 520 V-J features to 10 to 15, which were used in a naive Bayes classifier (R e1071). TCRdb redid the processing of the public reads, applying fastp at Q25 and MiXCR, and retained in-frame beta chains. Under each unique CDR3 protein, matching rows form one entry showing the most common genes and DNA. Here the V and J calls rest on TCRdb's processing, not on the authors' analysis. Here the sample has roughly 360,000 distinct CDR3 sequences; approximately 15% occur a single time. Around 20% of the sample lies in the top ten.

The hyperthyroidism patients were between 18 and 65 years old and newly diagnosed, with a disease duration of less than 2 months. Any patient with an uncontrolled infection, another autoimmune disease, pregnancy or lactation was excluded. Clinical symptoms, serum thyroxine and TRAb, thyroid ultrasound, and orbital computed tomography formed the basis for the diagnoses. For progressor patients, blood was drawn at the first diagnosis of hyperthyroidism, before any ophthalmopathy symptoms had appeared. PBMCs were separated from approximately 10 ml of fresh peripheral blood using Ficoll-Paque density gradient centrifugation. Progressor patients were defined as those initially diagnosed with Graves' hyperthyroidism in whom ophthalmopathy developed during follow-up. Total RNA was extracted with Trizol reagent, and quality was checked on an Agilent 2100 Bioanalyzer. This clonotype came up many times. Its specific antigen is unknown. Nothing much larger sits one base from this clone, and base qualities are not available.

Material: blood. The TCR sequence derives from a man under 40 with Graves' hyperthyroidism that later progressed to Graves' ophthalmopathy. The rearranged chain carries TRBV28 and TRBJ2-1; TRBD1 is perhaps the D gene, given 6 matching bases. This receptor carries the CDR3 CASINRELNEQFF. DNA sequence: TGTGCCAGCATTAACAGGGAGTTGAATGAGCAGTTCTTC. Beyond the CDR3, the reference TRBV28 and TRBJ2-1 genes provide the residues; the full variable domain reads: DVKVTQSSRYLVKRTGEKVFLECVQDMDHENMFWYRQDPGLGLRLIYFSYDVKMKEKGDIPEGYSVSREKKERFSLILESASTNQTSMYLCASINRELNEQFFGPGTRLTVL.